These 5 T cell receptor beta chains came from one sample sequenced in a study of beta chain features in type 1 diabetes. All of the isolated RNA was reverse transcribed, so expressed TCRB transcripts were sequenced. Sequencing used immunoSEQ multiplex PCR; TCRdb keeps in-frame clones, though not all of them. Of hundreds of thousands of clones in the sample, around 15% were seen once. Sequences were obtained from central memory CD4+ T cells from blood. These receptors were obtained from a man aged 25 to 40 in good health.

The chain uses TRBV29-1 and TRBJ2-1; D gene uncertain. The V and J ends lost 7 bases and 5 bases respectively, with 6 bases between them. This CDR3 is built from 10 residues. Germline lookup yields CDR1 SQVTM and CDR2 ANQGSEA. In nucleotides, the CDR3 is TGCAGCGGCGCTGACAATGAGCAGTTCTTC. Protein: CSGADNEQFF.

This clone was observed a handful of times. The J gene is TRBJ2-2, the V gene TRBV5-5, with 11 bases fitting TRBD1. CDR3 size: 16 residues. After removal of 3 bases from V and 4 bases from J, the junction contained 5 bases not matched to a gene. CDR1 is SGHKS, CDR2 YYEKEE, per germline (reference sequence). The CDR3 sequence: CASSSPGTGGTGELFF. CDR3 bases: TGTGCCAGCAGCTCCCCCGGGACAGGGGGCACCGGGGAGCTGTTTTTT.

This clone came up a few times. The V gene is TRBV11-2, the J gene TRBJ2-3; 8 bases are a match to TRBD2. V gave up 1 base and J gave up 0 bases; unmatched junction bases: 9. The CDR3 contains 18 residues. Germline CDR1 is SGHAT and CDR2 is FQNNGV. The CDR3 region has the DNA TGTGCCAGCAGCTTAGCCCTACTTGCGGGAGGAAGCACAGATACGCAGTATTTT. It yields the protein CASSLALLAGGSTDTQYF. Based on the CDR3 plus reference TRBV11-2 and TRBJ2-3, the full variable domain is EAGVAQSPRYKIIEKRQSVAFWCNPISGHATLYWYQQILGQGPKLLIQFQNNGVVDDSQLPKDRFSAERLKGVDSTLKIQPAKLEDSAVYLCASSLALLAGGSTDTQYFGPGTRLTVL.

The table lists this clone with a few counts. Germline is not matched at one junction end, which may reflect a read error. This sample also contains other DNA sequences that code for the same CDR3. This chain links TRBV7-7 with TRBJ2-5; 8 bases match TRBD2. CDR1 SSHAT and CDR2 FNYEAQ come from the germline V gene (reference sequence). The CDR3 consists of 17 residues. The CDR3 protein is CACSRGSSGGAKETQYF. CDR3 sequence (DNA): TGTGCCTGCAGCCGCGGGTCGTCCGGGGGGGCTAAAGAGACCCAGTACTTC.

The rearrangement joins TRBV30 to TRBJ1-6; TRBD1 matches at 9 bases. Per germline, CDR1 GTSNPN and CDR2 SVGIG (reference sequence). This CDR3 has 14 amino acids. V was pared by 3 bases and J by 8 bases, with 5 bases of the junction left unmatched. This chain's CDR3 is CAWRGTGTHSPLHF. CDR3 coding DNA: TGTGCCTGGAGAGGGACAGGGACTCATTCACCCCTCCACTTT.